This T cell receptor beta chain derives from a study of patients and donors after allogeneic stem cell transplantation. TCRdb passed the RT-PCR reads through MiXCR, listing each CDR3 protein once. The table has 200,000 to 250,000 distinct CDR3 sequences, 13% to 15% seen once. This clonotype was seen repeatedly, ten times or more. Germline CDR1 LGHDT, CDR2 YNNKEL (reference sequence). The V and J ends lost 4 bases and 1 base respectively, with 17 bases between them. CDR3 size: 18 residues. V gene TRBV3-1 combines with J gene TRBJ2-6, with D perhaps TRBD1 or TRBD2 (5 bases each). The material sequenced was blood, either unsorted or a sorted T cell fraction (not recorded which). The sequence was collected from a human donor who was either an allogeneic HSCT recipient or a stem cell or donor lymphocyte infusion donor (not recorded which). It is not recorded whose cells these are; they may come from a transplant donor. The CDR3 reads CASSLRTTWTSGANVLTF. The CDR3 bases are TGTGCCAGCAGCCTCCGGACAACTTGGACTTCTGGGGCCAACGTCCTGACTTTC.